This T cell receptor (beta chain) was found in a study of T cell changes during pregnancy in multiple sclerosis (dated by TCRdb to the late 2010s). Some background on the complete study: Changes in the T cell repertoire over the course of pregnancy were examined in this study in women with multiple sclerosis.

V loses 4 bases at its end and J loses 4 bases; junction bases beyond the gene matches: 6. Based on the germline V gene, the CDR1 and CDR2 sequences are SNHLY and FYNNEI. Inclusive of the bounding cysteine and phenylalanine, the CDR3 is 15 residues long. Of all the DNA, just the CDR3 is kept, 45 bases in frame from base 1. Library preparation used the immunoSEQ multiplex PCR assay. Here the immuneACCESS table is served through TCRdb, limited to in-frame sequences with V and J called. Missing clones are a known gap in these copies; in checked studies unresolved V genes cover under half, and the rest lacks a known reason. The sample records tens of thousands of clones, approximately 89% of which are singletons. The ten largest clones take up 1.5% to 2% of the sample. To note about this clone: It has no known antigen specificity. Base qualities are not at hand, and no much larger clone is one base apart.

Sequencing used peripheral blood, obtained in the first trimester of pregnancy. This chain is built from TRBV2 and TRBJ1-1; 10 central nucleotides agree with TRBD1. This receptor was taken from a female donor in good health, enrolled as a control in a pregnancy study. The base sequence is TGTGCCAGCAGTGGGGACAGGGGCGGGAGCACTGAAGCTTTCTTT. Translated, it reads CASSGDRGGSTEAFF.